This record covers a single TCR beta chain. This record belongs to a study of T-cell memory formation after mild COVID-19. Study-level information: Largely donor-specific sequence clusters came from a couple of donors.

TCRdb re-called the 5' RACE reads through MiXCR, storing one row per CDR3 protein. Of some 130,000 distinct CDR3 sequences in the sample, approximately 15% are singletons; the top ten hold around 4.8%. Input material: PBMCs or a T cell subset sorted from them (not recorded which). This clonotype was obtained from a man aged 18 to 29 who had mild COVID-19 (a few samples of this study predate the infection). Cell type and time point are not known.

This chain's CDR3 is CASSIGAGGGSSYNEQFF. The DNA of the CDR3 is TGTGCCAGTAGTATAGGAGCCGGGGGGGGTTCCTCCTACAATGAGCAGTTCTTC. The chain joins TRBV19 to TRBJ2-1; 8 bases fit TRBD2. CDR1 is LNHDA and CDR2 is SQIVND in the germline V gene (reference sequence). This CDR3 has 18 residues. With V trimmed by 1 base and J by 0 bases, 8 bases remained unmatched.